This is a list of T cell receptor beta chains from one sample in a study of blood T cell repertoires in COVID-19. The data were produced by immunoSEQ multiplex PCR, yet TCRdb's version contains in-frame clones alone and is incomplete. In the table there are 210,000 or so clones, approximately 87% of which are singletons. Sequencing used peripheral blood. The receptors were gathered from a woman in her 50s with acute or convalescent COVID-19. Each CDR3 is given with its conserved first and last residue. The D gene is left open where the match is weak.

V gene	D gene	J gene	CDR3 protein
TRBV7-9	-	TRBJ1-1	CASSFGAVNTEAFF
TRBV7-8	TRBD2	TRBJ2-7	CASSLGGLAGGTYEQYF
TRBV6-5	TRBD1	TRBJ1-1	CASSQQGGDTEAFF
TRBV3-1/TRBV3-2	-	TRBJ2-1	CASSLARGPVEQFF
TRBV7-6	TRBD1	TRBJ1-5	CASSPGTGERQPQHF
TRBV13	TRBD2	TRBJ2-5	CASSLRGAGGQETQYF
TRBV18	-	TRBJ2-4	CASSANGRVLAKNIQYF
TRBV5-1	TRBD1	TRBJ2-5	CASSPGQPEETQYF
TRBV7-2	TRBD2	TRBJ2-7	CASSLVGSGGLYEQYF
TRBV30	TRBD2	TRBJ2-7	CAWRPTGTSSPYEQYF
TRBV30	-	TRBJ2-7	CAWSWQTEKQYF
TRBV19	-	TRBJ1-4	CASSTVGGVNEKLFF
TRBV18	-	TRBJ2-7	CASSTISGVGDEQYF
TRBV3-1/TRBV3-2	TRBD1	TRBJ1-1	CASSLQGDEAFF
TRBV9	-	TRBJ1-4	CASSAEGEKLFF
TRBV11-3	TRBD2	TRBJ2-3	CASSVQAGGLTDTQYF
TRBV29-1	TRBD1	TRBJ1-2	CSGTGENYGYTF
TRBV2	TRBD2	TRBJ2-1	CASSWGTSGRSGRNEQFF
TRBV28	-	TRBJ1-2	CASSLNPKTQGGYTF
TRBV6-5	TRBD1	TRBJ1-1	CASSPRDRGLIAAFF
TRBV7-2	-	TRBJ1-1	CASRLQGDTEAFF
TRBV4-1	TRBD1	TRBJ2-7	CASSLPWTGIPYEQYF
TRBV10-1	-	TRBJ2-1	CAPRTLSYNEQFF
TRBV24-1	TRBD1	TRBJ2-5	CATSDLNRGEETQYF
TRBV30	-	TRBJ2-4	CAWNLGLQNIQYF
TRBV6-2/TRBV6-3	TRBD1	TRBJ1-2	CASSYFTGGAGGYTF
TRBV7-6	TRBD1	TRBJ2-7	CASSPRDRDEQYF
TRBV7-8	-	TRBJ2-7	CASSLVSGRGSYEQYF
TRBV5-1	-	TRBJ2-6	CASSSGPSRASGANVLTF
TRBV9	-	TRBJ1-2	CASSAQSGISAGYTF
TRBV30	-	TRBJ1-5	CAWEKAGARTQHF
TRBV5-4	TRBD1	TRBJ1-2	CASSLSGDRAYGYTF